Shown below are 8 T cell receptor beta chains from a single sample sequenced in a study of lymphopenia after photon versus proton radiotherapy. Clones were read by immunoSEQ multiplex PCR, and TCRdb kept only the in-frame ones, dropping some. In the table there are roughly 3,000 clones, about 94% of which are singletons. The source material was peripheral blood, sampled from a patient treated with photon-based radiotherapy. These receptors were taken from an older woman with pancreatic cancer.

The chain links TRBV5-4 to TRBJ1-4; the match to TRBD1 covers 7 bases. In germline, CDR1 is SGHNT, CDR2 YYREEE (reference sequence). Losses at the gene ends were 4 bases for V and 7 bases for J; bases not matched to a gene: 7. The CDR3 length is 14 residues. CDR3: CASSGDSPGEKLFF. The CDR3 coding sequence is TGTGCCAGCAGCGGGGACAGCCCGGGTGAAAAACTGTTTTTT. The full variable domain, rest sourced from reference TRBV5-4 and TRBJ1-4, is ETGVTQSPTHLIKTRGQQVTLRCSSQSGHNTVSWYQQALGQGPQFIFQYYREEENGRGNFPPRFSGLQFPNYSSELNVNALELDDSALYLCASSGDSPGEKLFFGSGTQLSVL.

V and J are TRBV9 and TRBJ2-2, with D perhaps matching TRBD2 (5 bases). Trimming pared 4 bases from V and 7 bases from J, leaving 20 bases between. Germline V CDR1 and CDR2: SGDLS, YYNGEE. The CDR3 contains 16 residues. The CDR3 DNA is TGTGCCAGCAGCCCCCGTTACGGCGGGTTGGTCGGGGAGCTGTTTTTT. Translation gives CASSPRYGGLVGELFF.

The chain carries TRBV12-1 and TRBJ1-5; no check of the table's D call, TRBD1, against the DNA was made. TRBV12-1 is shown as a pseudogene. There are 16 residues in the CDR3. The CDR3 nucleotides read TGTGCCAGCCTTGAAACGGCAGGGGATAGCAATCAGCCCCAGCATTTT. Protein: CASLETAGDSNQPQHF.

The chain is built from TRBV11-2 and TRBJ1-5; D remains unclear. V lost 4 bases and J lost 8, with 9 bases in between. Germline-derived CDR1 and CDR2 are SGHAT and FQNNGV. The CDR3 consists of 12 residues. The CDR3 nucleotides read TGTGCCAGCAGCTCCTGGAGGGAGCCCCAGCATTTT. Protein: CASSSWREPQHF.

The CDR3 reads CASSQGGAQPQHF. CDR3 sequence (DNA): TGTGCCAGCAGCCAAGGGGGGGCACAGCCCCAGCATTTT. The genes are TRBV14 and TRBJ1-5; maybe TRBD1 (6 bases). The CDR3 has 13 residues. The V gene lost 1 base and the J gene lost 7 bases, with 8 bases spanning the gap. Germline V gene data show CDR1 as SGHDN and CDR2 as FVKESK. Full variable domain (rest looked up from reference TRBV14 and TRBJ1-5): EAGVTQFPSHSVIEKGQTVTLRCDPISGHDNLYWYRRVMGKEIKFLLHFVKESKQDESGMPNNRFLAERTGGTYSTLKVQPAELEDSGVYFCASSQGGAQPQHFGDGTRLSIL.

The chain joins TRBV7-2 to TRBJ2-7; no reliable D call. This CDR3 spans 13 amino acids. The V end lost 5 bases, the J end lost 0 bases, and 8 bases lay between the germline ends. Per the germline V gene, CDR1 is SGHTA and CDR2 is FQGNSA. As DNA, the CDR3 is TGTGCCAGCAGCGCCCCATCCTCCTACGAGCAGTACTTC. Protein sequence: CASSAPSSYEQYF.

The chain recombines TRBV23-1 with TRBJ2-1; a weak D match, TRBD2 (6 bases). TRBV23-1 is noted as an ORF with a role that remains uncertain. The V end lost 2 bases, the J end lost 7 bases, and 15 bases lay between the germline ends. The CDR3 is made up of 15 amino acids. CDR3 region: CASSQRCGAFNEQFF. The CDR3 DNA follows: TGCGCCAGCAGTCAACGTTGCGGGGCGTTTAATGAGCAGTTCTTC.

The DNA of the CDR3 is TGTGCCAGCAGCGATCGAGGACTAGCGGGAGACGAGCAGTACTTC. Translating gives CASSDRGLAGDEQYF. The rearrangement links TRBV9 to TRBJ2-7, with 13 bases fitting TRBD2. The germline gives CDR1 SGDLS, CDR2 YYNGEE. The CDR3 loop spans 15 amino acids. After removal of 3 bases from V and 5 bases from J, the junction contained 5 bases not matched to a gene. The full variable domain, its missing parts supplied by reference TRBV9 and TRBJ2-7, is DSGVTQTPKHLITATGQRVTLRCSPRSGDLSVYWYQQSLDQGLQFLIQYYNGEERAKGNILERFSAQQFPDLHSELNLSSLELGDSALYFCASSDRGLAGDEQYFGPGTRLTVT.